The rows below give T cell receptor beta chains drawn from one sample of a study of T-cell memory formation after mild COVID-19. TCRdb re-called the 5' RACE reads with MiXCR, one entry per CDR3 protein. The table has just under 550,000 distinct CDR3 sequences, approximately 20% seen once. The sequencing input was PBMCs or a T cell subset sorted from them (not recorded which). Receptor source: an adult woman who had mild COVID-19 (a few samples of this study predate the infection). Cell type and time point are not known. The CDR3 runs from the conserved cysteine through the conserved F or W. A D gene is named only where the DNA matches it firmly. Clone sizes are given selectively: once, few, many, or a class where the clone is expanded.

>NA|TRBJ2-4|TRBV4-3|TRBD2
CASSRTGTRAKNIQYF
TGCGCCAGCAGCCGTACCGGGACTAGAGCCAAAAACATTCAGTACTTC
>NA|TRBJ2-1|TRBV11-2|TRBD2
CASSSYRDYNNEQFF
TGTGCCAGCAGCTCATACCGGGACTACAACAATGAGCAGTTCTTC
>few|TRBJ2-5|TRBV10-3|NA
CATRGGGSQETQYF
TGTGCCACCCGGGGAGGTGGATCCCAAGAGACCCAGTACTTC
>NA|TRBJ2-5|TRBV5-1|NA
CASSLAPTQETQYF
TGCGCCAGCAGCTTGGCCCCTACTCAAGAGACCCAGTACTTC
>few|TRBJ1-2|TRBV12-3/TRBV12-4|NA
CASSSSRHGYTF
TGTGCCAGCAGTTCTTCCAGGCATGGCTACACCTTC
>few|TRBJ2-1|TRBV11-2|NA
CASSPPSNEQFF
TGTGCCAGCAGCCCCCCCAGCAATGAGCAGTTCTTC
>NA|TRBJ2-1|TRBV20-1|NA
CSARGGSWGNEQFF
TGCAGTGCTAGAGGCGGGTCGTGGGGCAATGAGCAGTTCTTC
>NA|TRBJ2-7|TRBV15|NA
CATSIGDGAFNYEQYF
TGTGCCACCAGCATAGGCGACGGAGCATTCAACTACGAGCAGTACTTC
>NA|TRBJ2-3|TRBV4-3|NA
CASSQGTRSGTDTQYF
TGCGCCAGCAGCCAAGGAACTAGGTCGGGAACAGATACGCAGTATTTT
>NA|TRBJ1-3|TRBV5-4|NA
CASSTGLDSGNTIYF
TGTGCCAGCAGCACCGGACTCGACTCTGGAAACACCATATATTTT
>NA|TRBJ2-3|TRBV30|NA
CAWRGGAKDTQYF
TGTGCCTGGAGGGGGGGGGCCAAAGATACGCAGTATTTT
>NA|TRBJ1-6|TRBV29-1|NA
CSVGSDGSPLHF
TGCAGCGTTGGTTCGGATGGATCACCCCTCCACTTT
>NA|TRBJ1-2|TRBV12-3/TRBV12-4|TRBD1
CASSSTLQGYNYGYTF
TGTGCCAGCAGTTCGACCCTACAGGGGTATAACTATGGCTACACCTTC
>NA|TRBJ2-6|TRBV24-1|NA
CASQHSGANVLTF
TGTGCCTCCCAGCACTCTGGGGCCAACGTCCTGACTTTC
>NA|TRBJ2-1|TRBV27|TRBD1
CASSLPGTGAYNEQFF
TGTGCCAGCAGTTTGCCCGGGACAGGGGCCTACAATGAGCAGTTCTTC
>few|TRBJ2-2|TRBV7-3|NA
CASSLIASGELFF
TGTGCCAGCAGCTTAATAGCCTCCGGGGAGCTGTTTTTT
>NA|TRBJ1-5|TRBV15|TRBD1
CATISPGGGPEFAPQPQHF
TGTGCCACCATCAGTCCGGGAGGGGGCCCAGAGTTTGCGCCTCAGCCCCAGCATTTT
>few|TRBJ2-3|TRBV7-2|TRBD2
CASSPHLGTSGVDTQYF
TGTGCCAGCAGCCCCCACCTCGGGACTAGCGGGGTAGATACGCAGTATTTT
>few|TRBJ1-3|TRBV29-1|NA
CSVTPNSGNTIYF
TGCAGCGTTACACCGAACTCTGGAAACACCATATATTTT
>NA|TRBJ2-7|TRBV9|NA
CASSLASGSIEQYF
TGTGCCAGCAGCCTCGCTTCAGGGAGTATAGAGCAGTACTTC
>NA|TRBJ2-1|TRBV10-3|TRBD2
CAISESKREFVEQFF
TGTGCCATCAGTGAGTCTAAGCGGGAGTTTGTTGAGCAGTTCTTC
>few|TRBJ1-3|TRBV4-1|NA
CASSQGWVPGNTIYF
TGCGCCAGCAGCCAAGGATGGGTCCCTGGAAACACCATATATTTT
>few|TRBJ1-5|TRBV6-2/TRBV6-3|NA
CASSHKGGMDQPQHF
TGTGCCAGCAGTCACAAAGGGGGGATGGATCAGCCCCAGCATTTT
>NA|TRBJ1-1|TRBV7-9|NA
CASSPYFDSNTEAFF
TGTGCCAGCAGCCCCTACTTCGACAGCAACACTGAAGCTTTCTTT
>NA|TRBJ2-7|TRBV5-1|NA
CASSLVRGLMNEQYF
TGCGCCAGCAGCTTGGTCCGGGGACTGATGAACGAGCAGTACTTC
>NA|TRBJ2-5|TRBV7-2|NA
CASSSDRGAAQETQYF
TGTGCCAGCAGCTCCGACCGGGGGGCAGCCCAAGAGACCCAGTACTTC
>many|TRBJ2-5|TRBV29-1|NA
CSANTGQETQYF
TGCAGCGCCAATACAGGGCAAGAGACCCAGTACTTC
>few|TRBJ2-7|TRBV29-1|NA
CSVQTHEQYF
TGCAGCGTCCAAACCCACGAGCAGTACTTC
>few|TRBJ1-1|TRBV27|TRBD1
CASSSKGTGGTEAFF
TGTGCCAGCAGTTCGAAGGGGACAGGGGGCACTGAAGCTTTCTTT
>few|TRBJ2-1|TRBV7-9|NA
CASSLAHTLGEQFF
TGTGCCAGCAGCTTAGCGCACACCCTAGGGGAGCAGTTCTTC
>NA|TRBJ1-2|TRBV29-1|TRBD1
CSVEGQARDRTHGYTF
TGCAGCGTTGAAGGACAAGCCCGGGACAGAACACATGGCTACACCTTC
>few|TRBJ2-1|TRBV12-3/TRBV12-4|NA
CASSAYISGSRSYNEQFF
TGTGCCAGCAGTGCTTACATATCGGGGTCGCGCTCCTACAATGAGCAGTTCTTC
>few|TRBJ2-5|TRBV4-1|TRBD2
CASSQTGLALETQYF
TGCGCCAGCAGCCAGACGGGACTAGCCCTAGAGACCCAGTACTTC
>few|TRBJ2-7|TRBV5-1|NA
CASSPDGDVREQYF
TGCGCCAGCAGCCCGGACGGGGACGTAAGGGAGCAGTACTTC
>NA|TRBJ2-5|TRBV20-1|NA
CSALTPGHPRETQYF
TGCAGTGCCCTCACCCCCGGACACCCACGGGAGACCCAGTACTTC
>NA|TRBJ2-7|TRBV7-2|TRBD1
CASSLAVGQAPIEQYF
TGTGCCAGCAGCTTAGCTGTTGGACAGGCGCCGATTGAGCAGTACTTC
>few|TRBJ2-6|TRBV5-1|NA
CASSLAPTGTGANVLTF
TGCGCCAGCAGCTTGGCACCGACAGGAACTGGGGCCAACGTCCTGACTTTC
>many|TRBJ2-7|TRBV7-9|TRBD1
CASSSKGTGLGTYEQYF
TGTGCCAGCAGCTCAAAAGGGACAGGGTTAGGGACCTACGAGCAGTACTTC
>NA|TRBJ2-7|TRBV20-1|TRBD2
CSARAGTNLYEQYF
TGCAGTGCTAGAGCCGGGACTAATCTTTACGAGCAGTACTTC
>few|TRBJ2-7|TRBV7-2|NA
CASSQFVPGEQYF
TGTGCCAGCAGCCAGTTTGTCCCTGGCGAGCAGTACTTC
>few|TRBJ1-1|TRBV19|NA
CASSMMGGVAVAFF
TGTGCCAGTAGTATGATGGGAGGAGTTGCCGTCGCTTTCTTT
>NA|TRBJ2-1|TRBV27|NA
CASSLRSDYNEQFF
TGTGCCAGCAGCCTTAGGTCCGACTACAATGAGCAGTTCTTC
>many|TRBJ2-3|TRBV5-1|NA
CASSLASTSTDTQYF
TGCGCCAGCAGCCTAGCTAGCACTTCCACAGATACGCAGTATTTT
>few|TRBJ2-5|TRBV6-6|NA
CASRPGGAPGQETQYF
TGTGCCAGCAGGCCTGGGGGGGCCCCGGGACAAGAGACCCAGTACTTC
>few|TRBJ1-2|TRBV28|NA
CASGRPPEGYTF
TGTGCCAGCGGACGTCCCCCAGAGGGCTACACCTTC
>few|TRBJ2-3|TRBV12-3/TRBV12-4|NA
CASSPPPGVLSAQPTQYF
TGTGCCAGCAGTCCGCCCCCTGGGGTGCTCTCGGCTCAACCTACGCAGTATTTT
>few|TRBJ1-1|TRBV12-3/TRBV12-4|TRBD1
CASSQPGQGLSTEAFF
TGTGCCAGCAGCCAACCAGGACAGGGGCTTAGCACTGAAGCTTTCTTT
>few|TRBJ1-6|TRBV5-1|NA
CASSEGRLNSPLHF
TGCGCCAGCAGCGAGGGACGGCTCAATTCACCCCTCCACTTT
>NA|TRBJ2-1|TRBV23-1|NA
CASSYPGAGSYNEQFF
TGCGCCAGCAGTTACCCTGGGGCAGGCTCCTACAATGAGCAGTTCTTC
>NA|TRBJ2-7|TRBV7-8|TRBD1
CASSVRDRAHEQYF
TGTGCCAGCAGCGTCCGGGACAGGGCCCACGAGCAGTACTTC
>few|TRBJ2-1|TRBV18|TRBD1
CASLRTGGYNEQFF
TGTGCCAGCTTGCGGACAGGGGGTTACAATGAGCAGTTCTTC
>NA|TRBJ1-1|TRBV30|NA
CAWRDRNTEAFF
TGTGCCTGGAGAGACAGGAACACTGAAGCTTTCTTT